The following is a TCR beta chain sequence with its context. What it binds is unknown. Despite likely unrecorded immune exposures, the donors were nominally healthy at the time of sampling. This specimen comes from a study of cytomegalovirus exposure and HLA in healthy donors. Background on the study: Earlier sequencing of some 170 million T cells yielded 90 million to 140 million unique TCR beta sequences. Overall study results and limits: In a later analysis, at a false discovery rate of 0.05, over 15,000 TCR beta sequences matched HLA alleles. TCR sequences were mostly rare, though some public TCRs occurred in many donors.

Germline-derived CDR1 and CDR2 are MNHNS and SASEGT. The V end was cut by 6 bases, the J end by 2 bases, with 8 bases between. The CDR3 has 12 residues. Both 60 Vbeta primers and 13 Jbeta primers went into the PCR. TCRdb keeps only in-frame clones here, not all; method: immunoSEQ multiplex PCR. The sample has fewer than 200,000 clones, around 80% seen once. The clonotype originates from a woman in her thirties or forties in good health and CMV-seronegative. J is TRBJ2-7 and V is TRBV6-1; D unresolved. The sequenced sample consisted of PBMCs. The CDR3 sequence: CASRLQAYEQYF. DNA for the CDR3: TGTGCCAGCAGACTCCAAGCCTACGAGCAGTACTTC.